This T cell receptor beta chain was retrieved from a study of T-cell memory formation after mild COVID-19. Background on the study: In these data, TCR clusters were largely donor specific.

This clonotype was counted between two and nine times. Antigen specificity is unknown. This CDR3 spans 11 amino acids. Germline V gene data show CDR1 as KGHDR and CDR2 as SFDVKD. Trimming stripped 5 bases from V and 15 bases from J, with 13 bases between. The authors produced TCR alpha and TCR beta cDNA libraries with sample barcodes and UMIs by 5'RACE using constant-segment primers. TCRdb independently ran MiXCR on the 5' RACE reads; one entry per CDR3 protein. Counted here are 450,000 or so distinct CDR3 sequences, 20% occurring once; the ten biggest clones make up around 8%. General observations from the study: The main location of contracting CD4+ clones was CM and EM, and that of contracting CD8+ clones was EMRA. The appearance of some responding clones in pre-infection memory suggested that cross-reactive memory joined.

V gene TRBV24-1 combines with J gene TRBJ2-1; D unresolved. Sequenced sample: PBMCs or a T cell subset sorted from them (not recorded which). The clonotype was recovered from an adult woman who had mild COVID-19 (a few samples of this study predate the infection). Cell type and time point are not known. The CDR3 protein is CATSGAVGWFF. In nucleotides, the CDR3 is TGTGCCACCAGTGGGGCAGTTGGGTGGTTCTTC.